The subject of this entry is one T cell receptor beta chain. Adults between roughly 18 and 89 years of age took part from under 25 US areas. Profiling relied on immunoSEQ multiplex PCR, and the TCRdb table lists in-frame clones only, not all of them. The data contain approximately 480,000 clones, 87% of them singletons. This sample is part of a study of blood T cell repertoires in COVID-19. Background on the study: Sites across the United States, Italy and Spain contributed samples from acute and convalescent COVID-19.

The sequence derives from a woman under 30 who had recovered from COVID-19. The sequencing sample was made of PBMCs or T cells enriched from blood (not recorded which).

This CDR3 reads CSASFLGEGDEKLFF. DNA of the CDR3: TGCAGTGCTAGTTTCCTTGGGGAAGGGGATGAAAAACTGTTTTTT. The chain links TRBV20-1 to TRBJ1-4; maybe TRBD1 (5 bases). There are 15 residues in the CDR3. V dropped 3 bases and J dropped 6 bases, with 17 bases sitting between them. Germline lookup yields CDR1 DFQATT and CDR2 SNEGSKA (reference sequence).